The 10 T cell receptor beta chains listed next were all sequenced from one sample in a study of blood T cell repertoires in COVID-19. The assay was immunoSEQ multiplex PCR, and TCRdb's table has in-frame clones only and misses some. The sample holds 150,000 to 200,000 clones; about nine tenths are singletons and the top ten take approximately 2.1%. Sequenced input: peripheral blood. Every receptor here comes from a man between 65 and 85 years old with active or convalescent COVID-19.

V and J are TRBV5-6 and TRBJ2-7; TRBD1 might be the D (6 bases). The V end lost 2 bases, the J end lost 1 base, and 10 bases lay between the germline ends. The CDR3 spans 14 residues. Germline V gene lookup returns CDR1 SGHDT and CDR2 YYEEEE. CDR3 amino acids: CASSFQGSSYEQYF. The CDR3 DNA follows: TGTGCCAGCAGCTTTCAGGGGTCTTCCTACGAGCAGTACTTC. Full variable domain (outside the CDR3, taken from reference TRBV5-6 and TRBJ2-7): DAGVTQSPTHLIKTRGQQVTLRCSPKSGHDTVSWYQQALGQGPQFIFQYYEEEERQRGNFPDRFSGHQFPNYSSELNVNALLLGDSALYLCASSFQGSSYEQYFGPGTRLTVT.

The chain carries TRBV6-2 or TRBV6-3 and TRBJ2-7, with 9 bases aligning to TRBD1. V gave up 0 bases and J gave up 6 bases; unmatched junction bases: 6. The CDR3 runs to 15 residues. The germline V gene has CDR1 MNHEY and CDR2 SVGEGT. The CDR3 nucleotides are TGTGCCAGCAGTTACTCCGGGACAGGGTACCTCGAGCAGTACTTC. This sequence encodes CASSYSGTGYLEQYF.

The rearrangement uses TRBV15 and TRBJ1-3; weak D call: TRBD1 (6 bases). There are 16 residues in the CDR3. Germline V gene lookup returns CDR1 LNHNV and CDR2 YYDKDF (reference sequence). V lost 0 bases and J lost 4, with 13 bases in between. CDR3 loop: CATSRDSTGLGNTIYF. The CDR3 DNA sequence: TGTGCCACCAGCAGAGATTCCACAGGGCTCGGAAACACCATATATTTT.

The chain has TRBV6-2 or TRBV6-3 and TRBJ1-5, with D unresolved. CDR3 length: 14 residues. The ends were cut back, 2 bases at V and 5 bases at J, with 10 bases in the middle. Germline CDR1 MNHEY, CDR2 SVGEGT. CDR3 sequence reads: CASSYGRLDQPQHF. The CDR3, as DNA: TGTGCCAGCAGTTACGGTCGGTTGGATCAGCCCCAGCATTTT.

The chain couples TRBV12-3 or TRBV12-4 to TRBJ2-5, with D possibly TRBD2 on 6 matching bases. The V end lost 7 bases, the J end lost 5 bases, and 14 bases lay between the germline ends. This CDR3 contains 13 residues. The CDR3 region is CASNFAGRETQYF. Written as DNA, the CDR3 is TGTGCCAGCAATTTCGCGGGGCGGGAGACCCAGTACTTC.

The gene calls are TRBV5-1 and TRBJ2-1; tentative D call: TRBD1 (6 bases). Germline V gene lookup returns CDR1 SGHRS and CDR2 YFSETQ. CDR3 length: 15 amino acids. V was pared by 0 bases and J by 7 bases, with 14 bases between. The CDR3 loop is CASSLVAGVGNEQFF. CDR3 coding DNA: TGCGCCAGCAGCTTGGTGGCAGGGGTTGGGAATGAGCAGTTCTTC.

This clone is classed as medium-sized. This chain uses TRBV5-6 with TRBJ1-4, with 8 bases identical to TRBD1. This CDR3 has 19 amino acids. The V and J ends lost 2 bases and 1 base, in that order; junction bases with no gene match: 13. Germline values: CDR1 SGHDT, CDR2 YYEEEE. This CDR3 reads CASSFSFAPGGETNEKLFF. As DNA, the CDR3 is TGTGCCAGCAGCTTTTCCTTCGCGCCAGGGGGCGAAACTAATGAAAAACTGTTTTTT.

This clone showed up just once. The genes are TRBV27 and TRBJ2-1; 7 bases are a match to TRBD2. With 3 bases clipped from V and 8 bases from J, the junction kept 7 bases outside the gene matches. This CDR3 comprises 14 residues. Looked up from germline, CDR1 is MNHEY and CDR2 is SMNVEV (reference sequence). The CDR3, as DNA: TGTGCCAGCAGTTTTAAGCGGGGTGGCGATGAGCAGTTCTTC. This codes for CASSFKRGGDEQFF.

The chain is built from TRBV6-2 or TRBV6-3 and TRBJ1-1, with TRBD1 identical over 8 bases. Germline trimming cut 5 bases from V and 8 bases from J; bases unmatched to any gene: 4. Germline-derived CDR1 and CDR2 are MNHEY and SVGEGT. This CDR3 region has 12 residues. CDR3 bases: TGTGCCAGCAGTACAGGGGGGAGCGAAGCTTTCTTT. The encoded protein is CASSTGGSEAFF.

Only one count was recorded for this clone. The chain uses TRBV3-1 (or the pseudogene TRBV3-2) and TRBJ2-2; a possible D gene is TRBD2 (6 bases). Germline lookup yields CDR1 LGHDT and CDR2 YNNKEL (reference sequence). The V end was cut by 1 base, the J end by 4 bases, with 7 bases between. The CDR3 runs to 14 residues. CDR3 in amino acids: CASSQVGGTGELFF. CDR3 DNA: TGTGCCAGCAGCCAAGTCGGGGGCACCGGGGAGCTGTTTTTT.